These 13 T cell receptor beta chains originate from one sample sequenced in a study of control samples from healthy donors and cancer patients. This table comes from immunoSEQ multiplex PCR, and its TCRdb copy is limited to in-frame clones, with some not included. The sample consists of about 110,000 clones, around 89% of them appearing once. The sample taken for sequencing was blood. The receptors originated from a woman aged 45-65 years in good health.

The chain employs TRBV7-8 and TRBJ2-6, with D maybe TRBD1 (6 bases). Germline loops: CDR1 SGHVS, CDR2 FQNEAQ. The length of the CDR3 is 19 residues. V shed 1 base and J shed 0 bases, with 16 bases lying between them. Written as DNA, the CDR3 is TGTGCCAGCAGCTTAGTGGGGACAAGGGAGATCTCTGGGGCCAACGTCCTGACTTTC. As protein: CASSLVGTREISGANVLTF.

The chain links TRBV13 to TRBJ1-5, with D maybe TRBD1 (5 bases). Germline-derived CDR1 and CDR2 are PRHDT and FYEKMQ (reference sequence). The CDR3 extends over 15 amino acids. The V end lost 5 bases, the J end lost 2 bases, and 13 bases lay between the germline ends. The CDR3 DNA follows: TGTGCCAGCAGCCGGGGGACCTCGGGCAATCAGCCCCAGCATTTT. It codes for CASSRGTSGNQPQHF.

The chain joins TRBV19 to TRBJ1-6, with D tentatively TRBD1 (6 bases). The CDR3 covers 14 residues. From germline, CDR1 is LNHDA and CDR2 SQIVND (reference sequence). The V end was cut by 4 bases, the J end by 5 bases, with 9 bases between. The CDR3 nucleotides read TGTGCCAGTAGTACGGGACAAAATAATTCACCCCTCCACTTT. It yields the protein CASSTGQNNSPLHF.

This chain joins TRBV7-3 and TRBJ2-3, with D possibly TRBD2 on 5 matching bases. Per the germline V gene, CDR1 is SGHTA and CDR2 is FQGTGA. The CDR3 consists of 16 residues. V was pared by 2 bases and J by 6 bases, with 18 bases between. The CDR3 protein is CASSLQAGKAPDTQYF. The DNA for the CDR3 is TGTGCCAGCAGCTTACAGGCGGGCAAAGCCCCGGATACGCAGTATTTT.

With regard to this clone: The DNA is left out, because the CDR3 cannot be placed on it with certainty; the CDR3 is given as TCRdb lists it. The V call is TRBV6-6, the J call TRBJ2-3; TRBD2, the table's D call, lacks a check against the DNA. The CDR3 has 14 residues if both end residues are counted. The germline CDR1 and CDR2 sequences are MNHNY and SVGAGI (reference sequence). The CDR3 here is CASILDDLGGTQYF.

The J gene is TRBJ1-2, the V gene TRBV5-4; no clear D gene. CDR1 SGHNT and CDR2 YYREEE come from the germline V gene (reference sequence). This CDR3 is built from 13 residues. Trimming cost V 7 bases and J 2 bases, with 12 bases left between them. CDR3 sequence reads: CASGRGGNYGYTF. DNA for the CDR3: TGTGCCAGCGGTCGCGGAGGAAACTATGGCTACACCTTC. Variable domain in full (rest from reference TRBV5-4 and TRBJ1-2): ETGVTQSPTHLIKTRGQQVTLRCSSQSGHNTVSWYQQALGQGPQFIFQYYREEENGRGNFPPRFSGLQFPNYSSELNVNALELDDSALYLCASGRGGNYGYTFGSGTRLTVV.

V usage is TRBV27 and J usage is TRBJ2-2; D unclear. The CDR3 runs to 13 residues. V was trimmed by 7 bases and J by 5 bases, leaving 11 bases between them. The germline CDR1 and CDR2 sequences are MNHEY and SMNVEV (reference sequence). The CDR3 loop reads CASIGKATGELFF. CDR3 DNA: TGTGCCAGCATCGGCAAGGCGACCGGGGAGCTGTTTTTT.

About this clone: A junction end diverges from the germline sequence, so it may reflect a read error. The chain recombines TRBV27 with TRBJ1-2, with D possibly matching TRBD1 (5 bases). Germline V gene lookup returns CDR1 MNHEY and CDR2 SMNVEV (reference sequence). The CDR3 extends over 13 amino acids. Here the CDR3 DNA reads TGTGCCAGCAGTTTTGATAACTCAAAAGGGGTCTCCTTC. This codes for CASSFDNSKGVSF.

DNA of the CDR3: TGTGCCAGCAGCTTAGTTCAGGGAGATACGCAGTATTTT. This codes for CASSLVQGDTQYF. The rearrangement uses TRBV7-9 and TRBJ2-3, with TRBD1 as a possible D gene (5 bases). V lost 1 base to trimming and J lost 5 bases, with 7 bases between them. The CDR3 spans 13 residues. The V gene's germline CDR1 is SEHNR and CDR2 FQNEAQ (reference sequence).

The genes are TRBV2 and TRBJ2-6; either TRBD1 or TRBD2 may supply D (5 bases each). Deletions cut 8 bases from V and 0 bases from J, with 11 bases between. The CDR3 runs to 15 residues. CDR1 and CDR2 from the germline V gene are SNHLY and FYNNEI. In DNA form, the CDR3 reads TGTGCCAGCTCACCCGGGACCTCTGGGGCCAACGTCCTGACTTTC. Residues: CASSPGTSGANVLTF.

The chain's CDR3 is CASSLRMGGGRTEAFF. CDR3 nucleotides: TGTGCCAGCAGTTTACGGATGGGCGGGGGAAGAACTGAAGCTTTCTTT. The chain is built from TRBV5-6 and TRBJ1-1; perhaps TRBD1 as D (5 bases). This CDR3 contains 16 residues. In germline, CDR1 is SGHDT, CDR2 YYEEEE. The V gene lost 5 bases and the J gene lost 5 bases, with 22 bases spanning the gap.

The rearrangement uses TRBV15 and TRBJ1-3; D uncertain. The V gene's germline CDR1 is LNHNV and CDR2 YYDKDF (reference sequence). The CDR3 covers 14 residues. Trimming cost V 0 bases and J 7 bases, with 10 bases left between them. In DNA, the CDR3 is TGTGCCACCAGCAGAGATTCGCCGTTGAACACCATATATTTT. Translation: CATSRDSPLNTIYF.

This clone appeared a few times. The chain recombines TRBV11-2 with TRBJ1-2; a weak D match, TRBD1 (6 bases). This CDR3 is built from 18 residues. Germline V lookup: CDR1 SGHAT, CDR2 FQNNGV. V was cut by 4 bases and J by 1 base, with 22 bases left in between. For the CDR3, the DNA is TGTGCCAGCAGCTCGATACAGGGATCGAGTCAACTTAACTATGGCTACACCTTC. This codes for CASSSIQGSSQLNYGYTF.